The entry below describes one T cell receptor beta chain. Its antigen is not yet known. Per-base qualities were not stored, and no clone one base away is much larger. Participants in the prospective study were enrolled through a virtual design, were aged roughly 18 to 100 years, and lived in roughly 24 United States geographic areas. To assign participants to cohorts, the prospective study relied on clinical history that participants themselves reported in a screening survey and a study questionnaire. Recovered participants in ImmuneRACE Cohort 3 were defined by two consecutive negative NP/OP PCR tests, clearance by a healthcare professional, or resolution of symptoms. In the prospective study, whole blood, serum and a nasopharyngeal or oropharyngeal swab were collected from each participant by mobile phlebotomists. Prospective study participants could optionally give additional blood draws and questionnaires over a roughly 2-month period. Before DNA extraction, blood samples from the prospective study were shipped at room temperature or frozen.

According to the germline V gene (reference sequence), CDR1 reads MNHEY and CDR2 reads SMNVEV. CDR3 length: 13 amino acids, cysteine to phenylalanine. Only the CDR3 portion is preserved as DNA: 39 bases, with reading frame beginning at the first base. V is reduced by 5 bases and J by 3 bases, leaving a spacing of 11 bases between them. TCRbeta CDR3 regions were amplified from genomic DNA using the immunoSEQ Assay, a bias-controlled multiplex PCR. In the paper's pipeline: The number of nucleated cells in each sample was estimated by amplification of reference gene primers within the assay. Sequence reads were collapsed and filtered to measure the absolute abundance of every unique TCRbeta CDR3 rearrangement. Productive Simpson clonality was computed per sample as the square root of Simpson's diversity index over productive rearrangements. TCRdb's version of the immuneACCESS table is confined to in-frame rearrangements and falls short of the full clone set. An unresolved V gene accounts for under half of the shortfall where checked; the remainder is of unknown origin. The V and J calls and the clone size are those of that table, but D and trimming were determined from the DNA. This sample gives 200,000 or so clones in total; about four fifths of them show up just once. The ten largest account for 6% to 8% of the sample.

These data are taken from a study of blood T cell repertoires in COVID-19 (dated by TCRdb to about 2020). For the study in its entirety: Samples covering the acute and convalescent phases of COVID-19 were provided by collaborators in the United States, Italy and Spain. Where available, HLA class I and class II types were obtained from metadata supplied by the sample provider rather than from assay-based typing. The samples were drawn from the first 160 participants of the ongoing ImmuneRACE study and from over 950 subjects provided by 6 global collaborators. The repertoires were made available in a free public database intended to serve as a resource for research on the immune response to SARS-CoV-2. The material from the prospective study consisted of cDNA or gDNA derived from T cells, B-cell-depleted T cells, or PBMCs. Deeply sampled blood TCRbeta repertoires from subjects exposed to, actively infected with, or recovered from COVID-19 were included in the dataset. A de-identified subject ID, COVID-19 status, age in years and sex were almost always included in the sample metadata.

The paper's findings and limits, for the study overall: The amount of clinical and demographic metadata varied by source and participant and was provided uncurated.

Sequenced input: PBMCs or T cells enriched from blood (not recorded which). The sequence is built from TRBV27 and TRBJ2-7, and the D gene may be TRBD2, 6 bases matching. This receptor was identified in a middle-aged man who had recovered from COVID-19. CDR3 loop: CASSVRGGYEQYF. The nucleotide sequence is TGTGCCAGCAGTGTGCGGGGCGGCTACGAGCAGTACTTC.